This T cell receptor (beta chain) derives from a study of cytomegalovirus exposure and HLA in healthy donors (dated by TCRdb to about 2017). About the full investigation: An earlier analysis of 587 of the donors reported 276 Gb of sequence data and some 100 million unique TCR beta sequences from 190 million or so T cells. A later genetic analysis took genome-wide SNP genotypes for about 65% of the roughly 670 donors and used that subset as a discovery cohort. The genetic ancestry cluster associated with self-reported Caucasian donors included approximately 85% of the 350 to 500 genotyped donors. The study used immunosequencing to profile the T cell repertoires of some 600 subjects and linked those repertoires to cytomegalovirus serostatus. Both class I and class II loci were covered by HLA typing, at four-digit resolution. On average, 235,054 unique TCR beta nucleotide sequences were sequenced per donor among some 430 genotyped donors of the cohort, with roughly 19% of those sequences being non-productive. An early release that covered some 640 HLA-typed donors contained approximately 300 gigabases of sequencing data and tens of millions of unique TCR sequences. Rather than drawing on any new phenotypic data, the later analysis identified candidate immune exposures from TCR beta sequences and the way those sequences occurred across donors. Donor age, sex, ethnicity and CMV serostatus were collected together with the repertoire data. Because of strong linkage in the cohort, 5 or 6 DR-DQ haplotypes were treated as single units for association and clustering. In a later analysis, previously published TCR beta repertoires from 550 to 750 donors were re-analyzed and high-resolution HLA genotyping was added so that TCR occurrence patterns could be studied. An earlier analysis of approximately 580 of the donors used high-throughput TCR beta sequencing to judge whether each TCR beta V gene segment behaved as functional or pseudogenic. Besides the first cohort of hundreds of subjects, a separate validation cohort made up of some 110 different subjects was used. Typing coverage varied by locus: roughly 629-640 donors for A, B, C, DRB1 and DQB1; 500 to 550 for DQA1; some 610 for DPA1; roughly 470 for DPB1. The aim of the study was to test whether cataloging public T cell receptors could identify signatures of past pathogen exposure. To predict cytomegalovirus infection status, the study combined high-throughput TCR immunosequencing, statistical association of individual TCRs with disease status, and machine learning. Every repertoire in the discovery cohort had been generated on one and the same sequencing platform. Results and caveats for the whole study, not just this receptor: According to a later genetic analysis, donors in an Asian-associated ancestry cluster had fewer N-insertions in productive TCRs than the approximately 610-donor mean. In this cohort, only TCR beta chains were sequenced, and detectable features were limited by the absence of alpha or paired-chain data. A total of 164 TCR beta chains were listed by the study as associated with cytomegalovirus. A later analysis found that HLA-associated TCR beta chains were more clonally expanded and had lower generation probabilities than equally common non-associated chains. In a later analysis, TCR association rates were found to vary across HLA loci, with the most associated TCRs seen for DRB1 alleles and the fewest for HLA-C alleles. In both the original and validation cohorts, the classifier was reported to diagnose cytomegalovirus status with high specificity and sensitivity. A cluster of highly shared sequence variants was judged likely to be a technical artifact of the sequencing pipeline. A further reported finding was that TCR beta sequences accurately predicted the HLA-A and HLA-B alleles for most subjects in the first cohort. Strong co-occurrence of HLA alleles, especially DR and DQ, made assigning TCR associations to individual alleles difficult. CMV serostatus was the only immune exposure information available for the cohort. Specific HLA alleles were associated with 15,000 to 20,000 TCR beta sequences at a false discovery rate of 0.05 in a later analysis. The authors suggested that the approach could potentially be extended to other disease states and immunological phenotypes. Because counts were too low, seventeen rarely observed V segments, including chromosome 9 orphons, were excluded from the earlier analysis of around 640 of the donors. A later analysis found that most CMV-associated TCR beta chains appeared HLA-restricted, with HLA associations seemingly driven largely by CMV exposure. In a later analysis, several top co-occurrence clusters were reported to appear linked to parvovirus B19, influenza, CMV and Epstein-Barr virus. A later genetic analysis associated a missense DCLRE1C variant with V-gene and J-gene trimming of TCR beta chains, and an independent cohort replicated the association. In vitro tests confirmed that a few of the cytomegalovirus-associated TCR beta chains recognize cytomegalovirus antigens. While some public TCRs were present in many individuals, most TCR sequences turned up only very rarely across donors. Correlated functional status among segregating V segments might be attributable to linkage disequilibrium, but an unknown experimental factor could not be ruled out. The 87-base-pair reads could not distinguish some IMGT-functional V segments, including TRBV6-2 and TRBV6-3, so those segments were excluded. Because HLA typing was unavailable for some donors at each locus, only the typed subset was used in association tests. Broadly in line with IMGT annotations, most TCR beta V segments showed up in productive rearrangements about 90% or about 30% of the time in an earlier analysis of 587 of the donors. Roughly uniform sequencing depth across donors was assumed in presence/absence analyses, although this assumption may not hold.

The cohort comprised around 690 healthy bone marrow donors. All cohort members were sampled while nominally healthy, although unrecorded immune exposures were likely present. The donor tested CMV seronegative, placing the donor among the 350 to 400 seronegative members of the cohort. Each donor provided a peripheral blood sample, and peripheral blood mononuclear cells were used for TCR beta sequencing. Genomic DNA was extracted from the blood cell samples with the Qiagen DNeasy Blood Extraction Kit. Preparation of the library involved the immunoSEQ multiplex PCR assay. For the multiplex PCR, a mixture combining 60 forward primers for TCR Vbeta segments and 13 reverse primers for TCR Jbeta segments was used. A multiplex PCR assay on genomic DNA amplified the CDR3 region of rearranged TCR beta genes. The Illumina HiSeq System was used to sequence the amplified TCR beta libraries as 87-base-pair reads. Processing in the source paper ran as follows. Across the 600 to 700 repertoires, a later analysis counted roughly 77 million unique TCR beta chains, some 11 million of which were shared by at least two donors. A nearest-neighbor algorithm error-corrected the raw reads and collapsed the reads into unique sequences, merging closely related sequences to remove PCR and sequencing errors. Alignment of CDR3 sequences to IMGT reference sequences was used to assign V, D and J gene segments. For a sequence to be retained, a match of at least six nucleotides was required to both a V gene segment and a J gene segment. A rearrangement counted as productive if the CDR3 had no stop codons and remained in frame with V and J, and every other rearrangement counted as non-productive. CDR3 was defined according to IMGT convention as the region running from the second conserved V-encoded cysteine to the conserved J-encoded phenylalanine. The earlier analysis of about 560 of the donors excluded any sequence lacking an unambiguous match to a single V gene segment. An earlier analysis of approximately 590 of the donors called V segments functional above 56.7% productive rearrangements and segregating when the between-donor standard deviation exceeded 5%. To diagnose cytomegalovirus status from the catalog of TCR beta chain sequences, a statistical classification framework was built. In a later analysis, TCR nucleotide sequences were compared against IMGT/GENE-DB human TR gene sequences so that V and J genes could be assigned. In a later analysis, CDR3 sequences and most-parsimonious VDJ recombination scenarios were assigned using the TCRdist pipeline. A later analysis defined each TCR beta chain by its CDR3 amino acid sequence plus V-gene family, and excluded reads lacking a unique V-gene family. To address suspected cross-contamination and a sequencing artifact, a later analysis removed a few hundred highly shared, low-generation-probability nucleotide sequences. In a later analysis, a clonal expansion index was calculated for each public chain from normalized within-repertoire ranks of inferred template counts. In a later analysis, generation probabilities were computed with a VDJ recombination model fitted to out-of-frame rearrangements, and the resulting probabilities were checked against IGoR. In a later analysis, TCR-TCR, TCR-HLA and TCR-CMV co-occurrence was scored with hypergeometric tests, and a repertoire-size bias correction was applied to TCR pairs. A later analysis estimated false discovery rates by permuting HLA or CMV assignments 20 times. A later analysis grouped co-occurring TCRs with DBSCAN, adding TCRdist sequence similarity when clustering within HLA-allele-positive subsets. Repertoires with fewer than 30,000 or more than 120,000 public chains were left out of co-occurrence clustering, as were about 5 repertoires with anomalous nucleotide sharing. In TCRdb, the immuneACCESS table is reduced to in-frame sequences with V and J assigned. These tables do not hold every clone; where another copy was compared, an unresolved V gene accounts for under half, and the others remain unexplained. D and trimming come from the DNA, and the V and J calls and clone size come from that table. Recorded for this sample are about 110,000 clones; roughly three quarters of them occurred a single time. The ten largest clones capture 2% to 3% of the sample.

Points on this clone: It has no known antigen specificity. No qualities accompany the bases; no much larger clone lies one base away.

CDR1 MDHEN and CDR2 SYDVKM are derived from the germline V gene. Measured from the cysteine to the phenylalanine, the CDR3 is 15 residues long. Only the CDR3 region is kept as DNA, spanning 45 bases read in frame from base 1. Trimming removed 0 bases from V and 7 bases from J, leaving 12 bases between the germline ends. This TCR derives from a man aged 18 to 29 in good health and CMV-seronegative. This chain joins TRBV28 to TRBJ1-4; the D gene is possibly TRBD1, with 5 bases matching. Source material: PBMCs. CDR3 region: CASSLWGRVTEKLFF. The sequenced DNA: TGTGCCAGCAGTTTATGGGGCAGGGTGACTGAAAAACTGTTTTTT.